This T cell receptor (beta chain) was observed in a study of blood T cell repertoires in COVID-19. Study at large: Whether acute or convalescent, the COVID-19 samples came from the United States, Italy and Spain. PBMCs, B-cell-depleted T cells, or T cells were the source of the cDNA or gDNA that made up the material.

Per the original data handling: From reference gene primer amplification, estimates of nucleated cell counts were derived. Sequenced by immunoSEQ multiplex PCR; TCRdb stores in-frame clones only, minus some. V and J calls and clone size follow that table, whereas D and trimming were derived from the DNA. The top ten clones hold roughly 9.2% of a sample with under 200,000 clones, approximately 83% of them seen once. This TCR came from an elderly woman with active or convalescent COVID-19. Sequencing was performed on peripheral blood.

The CDR3, as DNA: TGTGCCAGCAGTTACTCCCGGGTTCATGAAAAACTGTTTTTT. Amino acid sequence: CASSYSRVHEKLFF. V is TRBV6-5 and J is TRBJ1-4, with no clear D. CDR3 length equals 14 residues. Germline loops: CDR1 MNHEY, CDR2 SVGAGI. With 0 bases removed from V and 6 bases from J, the gap between germline ends came to 8 bases.